This paragraph reports one T cell receptor (beta chain). The V segment lost 0 bases and the J segment 4 bases; nucleotides outside the gene matches: 5. Looked up from germline, CDR1 is SGHRS and CDR2 is YFSETQ. The CDR3 consists of 18 residues. Here immunoSEQ multiplex PCR was the method, and the copy in TCRdb shows in-frame clones only, minus some. The sample holds about 330,000 clones, roughly 90% seen once. The data are from a study of cytomegalovirus exposure and HLA in healthy donors. Specimen: PBMCs. J is TRBJ2-1 and V is TRBV5-1, with TRBD2 matching 15 bases. The receptor comes from a woman in her thirties in good health and CMV-seropositive. The CDR3 DNA is TGCGCCAGCAGCTTGGCCGGGACTAGCGGGGGGAAATACAATGAGCAGTTCTTC. It is translated as CASSLAGTSGGKYNEQFF.